What follows are 22 T cell receptor beta chains derived from one specimen sequenced in a study of cytomegalovirus exposure and HLA in healthy donors. Only in-frame clones appear in the TCRdb table, and some are missing; sequencing was by immunoSEQ multiplex PCR. The sample gives fewer than 85,000 clones, about 87% of which show up once; 3% to 4% is in the top ten. Sequences were obtained from PBMCs. These receptors were obtained from a woman aged 18-35 years in good health and CMV-seropositive.

This chain connects TRBV2 to TRBJ2-3; D gene uncertain. In germline, CDR1 is SNHLY, CDR2 FYNNEI. The germline V and J ends were trimmed by 7 bases and 4 bases, with 9 bases remaining between them. This CDR3 is built from 12 residues. The CDR3 spells CASTAIPDTQYF. The CDR3 DNA is TGTGCCAGCACAGCGATTCCAGATACGCAGTATTTT.

V is TRBV5-6 and J is TRBJ2-1, with TRBD1 as a possible D gene (5 bases). In germline, CDR1 is SGHDT, CDR2 YYEEEE. Trimming cost V 3 bases and J 8 bases, with 15 bases left between them. The CDR3 extends over 14 amino acids. Here the CDR3 DNA reads TGTGCCAGCAGCTCATCAGGGTTTGCGGATGAGCAGTTCTTC. Encoded protein: CASSSSGFADEQFF.

The chain joins TRBV6-5 to TRBJ1-2; D ambiguous. This CDR3 is built from 14 residues. Germline assignment: CDR1 MNHEY and CDR2 SVGAGI. Trimming removed 0 bases at V and 2 bases at J, with 7 bases between. CDR3 nucleotide sequence: TGTGCCAGCAGTTACTCTCGGTTGAACTATGGCTACACCTTC. Its translation is CASSYSRLNYGYTF.

This clone was counted once. The gene calls are TRBV30 and TRBJ2-2; 7 bases line up with TRBD1. Germline V lookup: CDR1 GTSNPN, CDR2 SVGIG (reference sequence). Unmatched junction bases numbered 4, after V lost 3 bases and J lost 3 bases. The CDR3 contains 14 residues. The CDR3 here is CAWRRQGDTGELFF. CDR3 coding DNA: TGTGCCTGGAGGAGACAGGGTGACACCGGGGAGCTGTTTTTT.

This clone was observed a single time. V is TRBV19 and J is TRBJ1-6; TRBD1 is a possible D gene (6 bases). Between the trimmed V and J ends, which lost 4 bases and 7 bases, there was a span of 14 bases. This CDR3 has 15 residues. From germline, CDR1 is LNHDA and CDR2 SQIVND (reference sequence). Here the CDR3 reads CASSTRTVWNSPLHF. Written as DNA, the CDR3 is TGTGCCAGTAGTACAAGGACAGTCTGGAATTCACCCCTCCACTTT.

This chain joins TRBV7-2 and TRBJ2-1; TRBD2 matches at 7 bases. The CDR3 is 13 amino acids. Trimming took 5 bases from V and 12 from J; bases not matched to a gene: 10. Germline CDR1 reads SGHTA; CDR2 reads FQGNSA. In DNA, the CDR3 is TGTGCCAGCAGCGAGATATTAGCGGGTGTGCAGTTCTTC. Its protein is CASSEILAGVQFF.

The V gene is TRBV7-2, the J gene TRBJ2-7; 9 bases align to TRBD1. Germline V gene sequence: CDR1 SGHTA, CDR2 FQGNSA. J was trimmed by 2 bases and V by 5 bases; bases with no gene match: 4. This CDR3 is built from 14 residues. The CDR3 region is CASSRWDRAYEQYF. Written as DNA, the CDR3 is TGTGCCAGCAGCCGATGGGACAGGGCCTACGAGCAGTACTTC.

This chain joins TRBV6-1 and TRBJ2-7; TRBD2 matches 13 bases. Unmatched junction bases numbered 6, after V lost 5 bases and J lost 5 bases. The CDR3 consists of 15 residues. Germline CDR1 reads MNHNS; CDR2 reads SASEGT. The CDR3 coding sequence is TGTGCCAGCAGTAGGACTAGCGGGAGTTCGGACGAGCAGTACTTC. It encodes CASSRTSGSSDEQYF.

The chain uses TRBV10-3 and TRBJ2-5; 9 bases align to TRBD1. The length of the CDR3 is 17 residues. The germline V gene has CDR1 ENHRY and CDR2 SYGVKD. J gave up 5 bases and V 3 bases, and 13 bases lay outside the gene matches. The CDR3 spells CAISETRQGVERETQYF. The CDR3 coding sequence is TGTGCCATCAGTGAAACCCGACAGGGGGTCGAGCGGGAGACCCAGTACTTC.

This chain connects TRBV4-3 to TRBJ2-2, with 10 bases that match TRBD2. V was clipped by 1 base and J by 3 bases; unmatched bases: 8. Germline V gives CDR1 LGHNA, CDR2 YSLEER. This CDR3 contains 18 residues. The CDR3 region is CASSQGPFSGGYTGELFF. The DNA of the CDR3 is TGCGCCAGCAGCCAAGGCCCCTTTAGCGGGGGGTACACCGGGGAGCTGTTTTTT.

This chain connects TRBV18 to TRBJ2-7; perhaps TRBD2 as D (6 bases). V gave up 6 bases and J gave up 6 bases, with 18 bases separating them. The CDR3 sequence is 14 residues long. Germline lookup yields CDR1 KGHSH and CDR2 LQKENI. CDR3 nucleotides: TGTGCCAGCTCGCCGGGACTTTCCCAGGGCGAGCAGTACTTC. Amino acids: CASSPGLSQGEQYF.

This clone is a singleton in its sample. The chain couples TRBV9 to TRBJ2-1, with 12 bases lining up with TRBD2. Germline V lookup: CDR1 SGDLS, CDR2 YYNGEE. Germline trimming cut 0 bases from V and 10 bases from J; bases unmatched to any gene: 5. The CDR3 runs to 15 residues. In nucleotides, the CDR3 is TGTGCCAGCAGCGTAGCCCCTAGCGGGGGGGCAGAGCAGTTCTTC. Encoded protein: CASSVAPSGGAEQFF.

The chain carries TRBV2 and TRBJ1-1; 9 nucleotides line up with TRBD1. The CDR3 consists of 17 residues. Germline V gives CDR1 SNHLY, CDR2 FYNNEI. After removal of 9 bases from V and 0 bases from J, the junction contained 14 bases not matched to a gene. This CDR3 reads CASQLVGTGFLNTEAFF. The CDR3 region has the DNA TGTGCCAGTCAACTCGTTGGGACAGGGTTCCTGAACACTGAAGCTTTCTTT.

This clone came up many times. V gene TRBV6-4 combines with J gene TRBJ2-3; 11 positions agree with TRBD2. CDR1 MRHNA and CDR2 SNTAGT come from the germline V gene. With 0 bases clipped from V and 4 bases from J, the junction kept 0 bases outside the gene matches. The CDR3 runs 15 residues. The CDR3 region is CASSDSSGRADTQYF. The CDR3 bases are TGTGCCAGCAGTGACTCTAGCGGGAGGGCAGATACGCAGTATTTT.

The V gene is TRBV5-1, the J gene TRBJ1-4; 8 positions agree with TRBD1. V shed 0 bases and J 3 bases; nucleotides not matched to a gene: 4. Germline CDR1 SGHRS, CDR2 YFSETQ. The CDR3 has 16 amino acids. For the CDR3, the DNA is TGCGCCAGCAGCTTGGCAGGGACAGGTTCTAATGAAAAACTGTTTTTT. It yields the protein CASSLAGTGSNEKLFF.

This clone appeared many times. The V gene is TRBV4-3, the J gene TRBJ2-3; 12 bases match TRBD2. CDR3 size: 16 residues. Trimming took 0 bases from V and 4 from J; bases not matched to a gene: 2. The germline CDR1 and CDR2 sequences are LGHNA and YSLEER. For the CDR3, the DNA is TGCGCCAGCAGCCAAGATCTAGCGGGGGGGCCAGATACGCAGTATTTT. Translating gives CASSQDLAGGPDTQYF.

The V gene is TRBV2, the J gene TRBJ2-2; possible D gene TRBD2, 6 bases. The CDR3 length is 15 residues. V was cut by 7 bases and J by 0 bases, with 12 bases left in between. Germline CDR1 and CDR2: SNHLY and FYNNEI. The CDR3 sequence: CASTVGTANTGELFF. The CDR3 DNA reads as TGTGCCAGCACCGTGGGGACTGCGAACACCGGGGAGCTGTTTTTT.

V is TRBV9 and J is TRBJ2-5; 12 bases line up with TRBD2. Germline CDR1 and CDR2: SGDLS and YYNGEE. The CDR3 has 16 amino acids. V trimming: 3 bases; J trimming: 0 bases; junction bases outside the gene matches: 3. Written as DNA, the CDR3 is TGTGCCAGCAGCGCTCTAGCGGGGGGGTACCAAGAGACCCAGTACTTC. It specifies CASSALAGGYQETQYF.

The rearrangement links TRBV28 to TRBJ1-5, with no clear D. CDR1 and CDR2 from the germline V gene are MDHEN and SYDVKM. Deletions cut 5 bases from V and 0 bases from J, with 17 bases between. CDR3 length: 17 amino acids. CDR3 region: CASSTKRTGYSNQPQHF. The DNA of the CDR3 is TGTGCCAGCAGTACGAAGAGGACGGGGTATAGCAATCAGCCCCAGCATTTT.

This rearrangement joins TRBV6-5 to TRBJ2-1; D is possibly TRBD2 (6 bases). The germline V gene has CDR1 MNHEY and CDR2 SVGAGI. V was cut by 4 bases and J by 5 bases, with 9 bases left in between. The CDR3 contains 13 residues. The CDR3 loop is CASSWGVNNEQFF. CDR3 DNA sequence: TGTGCCAGCAGTTGGGGGGTTAACAATGAGCAGTTCTTC.

The chain uses TRBV7-9 and TRBJ2-4, with a weak D call TRBD1 (6 bases). The CDR3 loop spans 14 amino acids. The germline V gene has CDR1 SEHNR and CDR2 FQNEAQ (reference sequence). V shed 1 base and J shed 6 bases, with 10 bases lying between them. This CDR3 reads CASSLEGVGNIQYF. As DNA, the CDR3 is TGTGCCAGCAGCTTAGAGGGGGTGGGAAACATTCAGTACTTC.

The chain employs TRBV7-2 and TRBJ2-1; D is ambiguous. This CDR3 comprises 11 residues. The V end was cut by 5 bases, the J end by 4 bases, with 3 bases between. Germline loops: CDR1 SGHTA, CDR2 FQGNSA. The CDR3 nucleotides are TGTGCCAGCAGCGTATACAATGAGCAGTTCTTC. It is translated as CASSVYNEQFF.